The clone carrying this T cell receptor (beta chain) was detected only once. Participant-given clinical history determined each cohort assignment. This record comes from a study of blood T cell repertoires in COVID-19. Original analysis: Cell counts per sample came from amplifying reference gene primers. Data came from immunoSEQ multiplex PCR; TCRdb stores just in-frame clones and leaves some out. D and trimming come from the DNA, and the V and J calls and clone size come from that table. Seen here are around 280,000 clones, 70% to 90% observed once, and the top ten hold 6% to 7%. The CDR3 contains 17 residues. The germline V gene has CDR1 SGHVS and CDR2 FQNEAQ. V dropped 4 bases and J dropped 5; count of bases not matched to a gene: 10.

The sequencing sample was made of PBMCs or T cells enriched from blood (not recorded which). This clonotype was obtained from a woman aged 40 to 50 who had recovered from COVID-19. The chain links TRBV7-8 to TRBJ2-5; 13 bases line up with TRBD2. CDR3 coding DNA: TGTGCCAGCAGCTCAGGGGTACTAGCGGGAGGGGGGGAGACCCAGTACTTC. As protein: CASSSGVLAGGGETQYF. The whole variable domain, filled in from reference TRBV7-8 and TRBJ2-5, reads GAGVSQSPRYKVAKRGQDVALRCDPISGHVSLFWYQQALGQGPEFLTYFQNEAQLDKSGLPSDRFFAERPEGSVSTLKIQRTQQEDSAVYLCASSSGVLAGGGETQYFGPGTRLLVL.